The clone carrying this T cell receptor beta chain came up many times. Its specificity is not known. As to time point: newly diagnosed GD, antithyroid drugs for less than 3 months. RNA from PBMCs was the source of the TCR library. The sample belongs to a study of regulatory T cells in long-lasting Graves disease. Study-level results: Persistent disease preferred TRBV28, TRBJ1-2 and TRBJ2-5.

Sequencing libraries for TCR beta were prepared with iRepertoire HTBI primers and Arm-PCR of CDR3 regions. TCRdb re-called the multiplex PCR reads with MiXCR, one entry per CDR3 protein. Among about 400,000 distinct CDR3 sequences listed, approximately 16% were seen once. Trimming cost V 0 bases and J 0 bases, with 16 bases left between them. The CDR3 has 18 amino acids. CDR1 and CDR2 (germline): MNHEY, SMNVEV (reference sequence). These same data were also listed under a study on T cells in Graves' hyperthyroidism and ophthalmopathy. This second study notes: Blood samples included most of the expanded thyroid clonotypes exceeding 0.001.

The sequence was collected from a middle-aged woman with Graves disease. The sample in question was peripheral blood mononuclear cells (PBMCs), obtained at new diagnosis, from a patient treated with antithyroid drugs. The chain employs TRBV27 and TRBJ2-3, with D maybe TRBD2 (5 bases). The CDR3 is CASSLSPLAGGSTDTQYF. CDR3 nucleotide sequence: TGTGCCAGCAGTTTATCCCCTTTGGCAGGCGGGAGCACAGATACGCAGTATTTT.